One TCR beta chain is described in this entry. Antigen specificity is unknown. These data belong to a study of cytomegalovirus exposure and HLA in healthy donors. Findings and caveats of the study: In a later analysis, an Asian-associated ancestry cluster reportedly showed fewer N-insertions than the roughly 690-donor mean. Through in vitro validation, three CMV-associated chains were shown to be specific for CMV antigens. A later analysis found most CMV-associated TCR beta chains apparently HLA-restricted.

Looked up from germline, CDR1 is SEHNR and CDR2 is FQNEAQ (reference sequence). The V and J ends lost 4 bases and 2 bases, in that order; junction bases with no gene match: 4. The CDR3 is made up of 14 amino acids. Primers: 60 Vbeta forward and 13 Jbeta reverse. Clones were sequenced by immunoSEQ multiplex PCR, and TCRdb holds only the in-frame ones, with some missing. The table shows under 150,000 clones, with 65% to 90% occurring only once. This TCR derives from a man younger than 35 in good health and CMV-seronegative. Sequenced: PBMCs. V gene TRBV7-9 combines with J gene TRBJ2-5; TRBD1 matches 7 bases. CDR3 nucleotides: TGTGCCAGCAGCTCACAGGGGATACAAGAGACCCAGTACTTC. Amino acids: CASSSQGIQETQYF. Supplemented by reference TRBV7-9 and TRBJ2-5, the full variable domain reads DTGVSQNPRHKITKRGQNVTFRCDPISEHNRLYWYRQTLGQGPEFLTYFQNEAQLEKSRLLSDRFSAERPKGSFSTLEIQRTEQGDSAMYLCASSSQGIQETQYFGPGTRLLVL.